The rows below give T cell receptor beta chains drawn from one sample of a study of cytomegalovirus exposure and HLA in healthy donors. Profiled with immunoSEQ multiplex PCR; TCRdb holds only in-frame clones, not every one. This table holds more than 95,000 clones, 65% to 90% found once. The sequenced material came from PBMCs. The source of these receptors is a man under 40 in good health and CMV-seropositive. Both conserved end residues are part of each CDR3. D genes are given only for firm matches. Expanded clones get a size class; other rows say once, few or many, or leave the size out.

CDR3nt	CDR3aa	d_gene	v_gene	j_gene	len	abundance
TGCGCCAGCAGCCTACAGGGGAGTTACTATGGCTACACCTTC	CASSLQGSYYGYTF	TRBD1	TRBV5-1	TRBJ1-2	14	few
TGTGCCATCAACCAGGGTTCCGACTATGGCTACACCTTC	CAINQGSDYGYTF	-	TRBV10-3	TRBJ1-2	13	-
TGTGCCAGCAGCCCTCGGGACTTCCCGGAGACCCAGTACTTC	CASSPRDFPETQYF	-	TRBV9	TRBJ2-5	14	-
TGTGCCAGCAGCTCCTTAAAGACAGGGAACACTGAAGCTTTCTTT	CASSSLKTGNTEAFF	-	TRBV5-5	TRBJ1-1	15	-
TGTGCCAGCAGTTACAGGACAGGGGAGTTTGAGCCCCAGCATTTT	CASSYRTGEFEPQHF	TRBD1	TRBV6-5	TRBJ1-5	15	-
TGTGCCAGCAGCTTGCAGGGGGAGGCCTACGAGCAGTACTTC	CASSLQGEAYEQYF	-	TRBV5-6	TRBJ2-7	14	once
TGTGCCAGCAGCTTCGGACAGGGCTACGAGCAGTACTTC	CASSFGQGYEQYF	TRBD1	TRBV2	TRBJ2-7	13	-
TGTGCCAGCAGCTTAGATCGGACAGGCGAGGGGAATGAGCAGTTCTTC	CASSLDRTGEGNEQFF	TRBD1	TRBV7-9	TRBJ2-1	16	-
TGTGCCAGCAGCCTCTCAATAACTAGGGGCTACACCTTC	CASSLSITRGYTF	-	TRBV14	TRBJ1-2	13	-
TGCGCCAGCAGCCCCGACAGGGGAGCAAACTATGGCTACACCTTC	CASSPDRGANYGYTF	TRBD1	TRBV4-3	TRBJ1-2	15	-
TGTGCCTGGAAATCAGGGGCGGCCCGGGACGAGCAGTACTTC	CAWKSGAARDEQYF	-	TRBV30	TRBJ2-7	14	-
TGTGCCAGCAGCGTAAGCGGCACCTCAGGCTATGGCTACACCTTC	CASSVSGTSGYGYTF	-	TRBV9	TRBJ1-2	15	-
TGTGCCTGGAAAGGCGGGGGGGGGACAGATACGCAGTATTTT	CAWKGGGGTDTQYF	TRBD2	TRBV30	TRBJ2-3	14	-
TGCGCCAGCAGCCAAGCATCAGTGCCATACCAAGAGACCCAGTACTTC	CASSQASVPYQETQYF	-	TRBV4-1	TRBJ2-5	16	-
TGTGCCAGCAGCTGGGGACAGGGTGATTCACCCCTCCACTTT	CASSWGQGDSPLHF	TRBD1	TRBV7-9	TRBJ1-6	14	-
TGTGCCAGCAGTGTACAGGGTCAGTCTGGCTACACCTTC	CASSVQGQSGYTF	-	TRBV6-1	TRBJ1-2	13	-
TGCGCCAGCAGCCCAACCCTTACAGGGGTTGATAACTATGGCTACACCTTC	CASSPTLTGVDNYGYTF	TRBD1	TRBV5-1	TRBJ1-2	17	-
TGTGCCACCAGCAAACGGACTAGCTATGTTTACGAGCAGTACTTC	CATSKRTSYVYEQYF	TRBD2	TRBV15	TRBJ2-7	15	-
TGTGCCAGTAGTCCCACCGGGACAGGTAATAATCAGCCCCAGCATTTT	CASSPTGTGNNQPQHF	TRBD1	TRBV19	TRBJ1-5	16	-
TGTGCCAGCAGCCCGCCCGACAGGGCCAGCACAGATACGCAGTATTTT	CASSPPDRASTDTQYF	TRBD1	TRBV7-9	TRBJ2-3	16	-
TGTGCCAGCAGTTACGGAGCGGACCAAGAGACCCAGTACTTC	CASSYGADQETQYF	-	TRBV6-5	TRBJ2-5	14	-
TGTGCCAGTAGAACTAGCGGGGCCCGGGAGCAGTACTTC	CASRTSGAREQYF	TRBD2	TRBV19	TRBJ2-7	13	-
TGTGCCAGCAGCTTACGGGGAAAATTTGCGAACACTGAAGCTTTCTTT	CASSLRGKFANTEAFF	-	TRBV7-9	TRBJ1-1	16	-
TGTGCCAGCAGTGGGGGCAGGGGCTCTGACTATGGCTACACCTTC	CASSGGRGSDYGYTF	-	TRBV6-1	TRBJ1-2	15	once
TGTGCCAGCAGCTCTTCCTCCTACGAGCAGTACTTC	CASSSSSYEQYF	-	TRBV7-6	TRBJ2-7	12	-
TGTGCCAGAAGCTTAGAAGGAGATATAGCCAAAAACATTCAGTACTTC	CARSLEGDIAKNIQYF	-	TRBV7-5	TRBJ2-4	16	-
TGTGCCAGCAGCGTACAGGGTGGCACCGGGGAGCTGTTTTTT	CASSVQGGTGELFF	-	TRBV9	TRBJ2-2	14	few
TGCGCCAGCAGCCCATTACAGGTGGTCGGGGAGCAGTACTTC	CASSPLQVVGEQYF	-	TRBV4-1	TRBJ2-7	14	-
TGTGCCAGCAGTTTGTCAGGGGGCCCCGACGAGCAGTACTTC	CASSLSGGPDEQYF	TRBD1	TRBV2	TRBJ2-7	14	few
TGTGCCAGCAGCCCGAGGGCGGGGGGGGAGGAGACCCAGTACTTC	CASSPRAGGEETQYF	TRBD2	TRBV11-2	TRBJ2-5	15	-
TGTGCCAGCAGTTCGGGGGGCCGCTACTACACCTTC	CASSSGGRYYTF	-	TRBV6-6	TRBJ1-2	12	few
TGTGCCTGGAGTGGTCGGACAGGGGGCGCCCCGGCTTTGGAGCAGTACTTC	CAWSGRTGGAPALEQYF	TRBD1	TRBV30	TRBJ2-7	17	few